This T cell receptor (beta chain) appears in the sequencing data of a study of cytomegalovirus exposure and HLA in healthy donors. In the study overall: Roughly 80% of some 390 genotyped donors fell in the Caucasian-associated ancestry cluster.

CDR1 MDHEN and CDR2 SYDVKM come from the germline V gene. Between the trimmed V and J ends, which lost 7 bases and 0 bases, there was a span of 22 bases. This CDR3 has 17 residues. Primers: 60 Vbeta forward and 13 Jbeta reverse. The table came from immunoSEQ multiplex PCR; TCRdb's copy has only in-frame clones and leaves some out. The sample has 250,000 to 350,000 clones, roughly 89% seen once. In regard to this clone: The antigen is undetermined.

Broader study findings: A later analysis linked a missense DCLRE1C variant to TCR beta V- and J-gene trimming. Analyses of presence/absence relied on an assumption of roughly uniform sequencing depth across donors.

The sequenced material came from PBMCs. The source of this sequence is a man aged 40-49 years in good health and CMV-seropositive. The chain has TRBV28 and TRBJ2-7; D is possibly TRBD1 (6 bases). The CDR3 spells CASNDQGFLTDSYEQYF. The CDR3 nucleotides read TGTGCCAGCAACGACCAGGGGTTCCTAACCGACTCCTACGAGCAGTACTTC.